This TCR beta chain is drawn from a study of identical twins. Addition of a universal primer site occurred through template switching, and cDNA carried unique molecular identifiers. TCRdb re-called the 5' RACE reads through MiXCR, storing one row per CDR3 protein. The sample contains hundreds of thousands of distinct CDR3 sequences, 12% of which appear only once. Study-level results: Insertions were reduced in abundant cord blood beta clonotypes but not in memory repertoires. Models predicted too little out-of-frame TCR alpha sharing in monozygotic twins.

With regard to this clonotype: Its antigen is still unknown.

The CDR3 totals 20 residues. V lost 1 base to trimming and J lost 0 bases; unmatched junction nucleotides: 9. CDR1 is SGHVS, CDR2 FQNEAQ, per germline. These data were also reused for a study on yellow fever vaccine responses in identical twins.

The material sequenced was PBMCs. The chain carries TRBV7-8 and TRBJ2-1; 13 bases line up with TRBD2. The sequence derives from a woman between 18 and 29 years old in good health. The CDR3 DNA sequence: TGTGCCAGCAGCTTAGGGTCGACTAGCGGGGGGCCCAGCTCCTACAATGAGCAGTTCTTC. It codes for CASSLGSTSGGPSSYNEQFF.